The clone carrying this T cell receptor beta chain was observed at least ten times. Antigen specificity is unknown. This sample stems from a study of T cell repertoires in cytomegalovirus infection. TCRdb passed the reads through MiXCR, listing each CDR3 protein once. The sample yields around 300,000 distinct CDR3 sequences, more than 8% seen once. Broader study findings: CMV-specific TCR beta clonotypes restricted by HLA-C were the ones dominating the ex vivo response. Carriers of CMV and the relevant HLA type were discriminated by public TCR beta frequency.

The clonotype originates from a human donor in good health (CMV status not recorded). Some clones in this sample may be carry-over from other donors' samples. The sequenced sample consisted of PBMCs.

The CDR3 coding sequence is TGTGCCAGCAGCTTAAGCGGGCAGGTCACTGAAGCTTTCTTT. Translation: CASSLSGQVTEAFF. This chain links TRBV7-2 with TRBJ1-1; D uncertain. The germline CDR1 and CDR2 sequences are SGHTA and FQGNSA. The V gene lost 2 bases and the J gene lost 4 bases, with 11 bases spanning the gap. The length of the CDR3 is 14 residues.